This T cell receptor beta chain was documented in a study of CD8 T cells in Susac syndrome. Overall study context: Patients with Susac syndrome were therapy-naive, taking corticosteroids, with some also receiving intravenous immunoglobulin, or taking intravenous immunoglobulin alone at the time their blood was drawn.

Sequencing of TCR beta was undertaken in CD8+ and CD4+ T cells derived from blood. The recently defined diagnostic criteria for definite or probable disease were met by the Susac syndrome patients. The RNA, about 0.45 to 1 ug, was put through reverse transcription using random hexamers. Coverage of TCR beta CDR3 amplification by immunoSEQ multiplex PCR extended to 54 Vbeta and 13 Jbeta. TCRdb re-analysed the immunoSEQ multiplex PCR reads in MiXCR, keeping a single row per CDR3 protein. The sample includes roughly 190,000 distinct CDR3 sequences, more than 90% seen only once; the top ten take around 0.096%. The CDR3 consists of 15 residues. Germline V gives CDR1 SGHAT, CDR2 FQNNGV. The ends lost 5 bases at V and 8 bases at J; junction bases unmatched: 9.

This clonotype originated in a human donor with Susac syndrome. The sequencing input was CD4+ T cells from PBMCs. The chain employs TRBV11-2 and TRBJ2-4; 10 bases agree with TRBD2. The CDR3 spells CASSPVSGGAHIQYF. Written as DNA, the CDR3 is TGTGCCAGCAGCCCCGTGAGCGGGGGGGCGCACATTCAGTACTTC.